This T cell receptor (beta chain) was retrieved from a study of cytomegalovirus exposure and HLA in healthy donors. Across the whole study: Unique TCRs from HLA-typed donors, 70 million to 100 million of them, were held in an early data release.

Study-wide points: In most subjects, TCR beta sequences reportedly gave accurate predictions of HLA-A and HLA-B alleles. The authors assumed roughly uniform sequencing depth across donors for presence/absence analyses.

Notes on this clone: Its antigen remains unknown.

Germline CDR1 reads SGHRS; CDR2 reads YFSETQ. V was shortened by 0 bases and J by 0 bases, with 4 bases between the two germline ends. This CDR3 is built from 13 residues. PCR used 60 Vbeta primers and 13 Jbeta primers. Assay: immunoSEQ multiplex PCR; the TCRdb copy retains only in-frame clones and omits some. This sample carries 150,000 to 200,000 clones, about 79% of them seen once, and the ten largest clones take about 2%. Material for sequencing was PBMCs. The TCR was taken from a woman aged 50 to 65 in good health and CMV-seronegative. The gene calls are TRBV5-1 and TRBJ2-7; D remains ambiguous. The CDR3 loop reads CASSLGSSYEQYF. CDR3 in DNA: TGCGCCAGCAGCTTGGGCAGCTCCTACGAGCAGTACTTC.